These 15 T cell receptor beta chains came from one sample sequenced in a study of CD8 T cells in ankylosing spondylitis. From the 5' RACE reads, TCRdb called clonotypes with MiXCR, one entry per CDR3 protein. The profile shows around 150,000 distinct CDR3 sequences, more than 5.5% of them singletons. The specimen was blood, either unsorted or a sorted T cell fraction (not recorded which). These receptors were obtained from a female donor with ankylosing spondylitis or in good health (not recorded which).

This clonotype was recorded many times. The chain joins TRBV3-1 to TRBJ1-6; 10 positions agree with TRBD1. This CDR3 spans 14 amino acids. With V trimmed by 4 bases and J by 8 bases, 2 bases remained unmatched. Germline V gene lookup returns CDR1 LGHDT and CDR2 YNNKEL (reference sequence). CDR3 nucleotides: TGTGCCAGCAGCCGGACAGGGGGAGATTCACCCCTCCACTTT. Translated, it gives CASSRTGGDSPLHF.

The chain recombines TRBV4-1 with TRBJ2-2, with 7 bases fitting TRBD1. The CDR3 has 14 residues. V was clipped by 4 bases and J by 7 bases; unmatched bases: 6. In germline, CDR1 is MGHRA, CDR2 YSYEKL. The CDR3 spells CASSRTTGNGELFF. The CDR3 coding sequence is TGCGCCAGCAGCCGCACGACAGGGAACGGGGAGCTGTTTTTT.

This clonotype was seen at least ten times. The chain has TRBV6-1 and TRBJ1-5; perhaps TRBD1 as D (5 bases). This CDR3 comprises 13 residues. Trimming left V 1 base short and J 7 bases short, with 8 bases between. The germline V gene encodes CDR1 MNHNS and CDR2 SASEGT. The CDR3: CASSEGGDQPQHF. The CDR3 coding sequence is TGTGCCAGCAGTGAAGGAGGGGACCAGCCCCAGCATTTT.

This clonotype appeared many times. V is TRBV6-1 and J is TRBJ1-2; possible D gene TRBD1, 6 bases. The CDR3 has 15 residues. Germline V CDR1 and CDR2: MNHNS, SASEGT. V lost 5 bases and J 4 bases, leaving 17 bases between the germline ends. As DNA, the CDR3 is TGTGCCAGCAGTCCCGGACAGTCAAAACTCTATGGCTACACCTTC. This sequence encodes CASSPGQSKLYGYTF.

This clonotype has at least ten counts. In DNA form, the CDR3 reads TGCAGTGCTAGAGTAGCGACAGGCGGGTTGGAGACCCAGTACTTC. It is translated as CSARVATGGLETQYF. This chain links TRBV20-1 with TRBJ2-5; tentatively, D is TRBD1 (6 bases). The germline V and J ends were trimmed by 1 base and 5 bases, with 17 bases remaining between them. Germline assignment: CDR1 DFQATT and CDR2 SNEGSKA (reference sequence). The CDR3 has 15 residues.

This clonotype was recorded many times. The gene calls are TRBV25-1 and TRBJ1-4; 7 bases map to TRBD1. V shed 6 bases, J shed 8 bases, and the junction held 12 bases outside the gene matches. The CDR3 extends over 15 amino acids. Germline V gene sequence: CDR1 MGHDK, CDR2 SYGVNS. The CDR3 protein is CASRPIQGPREKLFF. CDR3 sequence (DNA): TGTGCCAGCAGGCCTATACAGGGGCCCAGGGAAAAACTGTTTTTT.

This clonotype showed up just a few times. The chain carries TRBV7-9 and TRBJ2-1, with D maybe TRBD1 (5 bases). This CDR3 contains 15 residues. V was pared by 5 bases and J by 10 bases, with 21 bases between. Germline V CDR1 and CDR2: SEHNR, FQNEAQ (reference sequence). CDR3 region: CASSADSIAFMEQFF. Here the CDR3 DNA reads TGTGCCAGCAGCGCCGACAGTATTGCCTTCATGGAGCAGTTCTTC.

This clonotype has a count of ten or more. The chain couples TRBV5-1 to TRBJ2-7; D perhaps matches TRBD1 (6 bases). CDR1 is SGHRS and CDR2 is YFSETQ in the germline V gene. The ends were cut back, 3 bases at V and 2 bases at J, with 12 bases in the middle. This CDR3 has 14 residues. CDR3 nucleotides: TGCGCCAGCAGCTCCCTGACAGGCCCCTACGAGCAGTACTTC. Protein product: CASSSLTGPYEQYF.

This clonotype was seen ten or more times. V usage is TRBV7-9 and J usage is TRBJ1-1; D unclear. Germline V gene lookup returns CDR1 SEHNR and CDR2 FQNEAQ (reference sequence). CDR3 size: 11 residues. Deletions cut 5 bases from V and 8 bases from J, with 9 bases between. The CDR3 is CASSPGLEAFF. DNA for the CDR3: TGTGCCAGCAGCCCCGGGCTAGAAGCTTTCTTT.

There are many counts of this clonotype. This chain joins TRBV14 and TRBJ1-1; D remains unclear. The V and J ends lost 3 bases and 4 bases respectively, with 12 bases between them. There are 14 residues in the CDR3. Germline assignment: CDR1 SGHDN and CDR2 FVKESK. CDR3 bases: TGTGCCAGCAGCCAGGACCTACGGTCCACTGAAGCTTTCTTT. It specifies CASSQDLRSTEAFF.

This clonotype was counted at least ten times. The chain is built from TRBV7-9 and TRBJ2-5; TRBD1 is a possible D gene (5 bases). Germline V gene sequence: CDR1 SEHNR, CDR2 FQNEAQ (reference sequence). The CDR3 contains 14 residues. The V and J ends lost 5 bases and 0 bases respectively, with 10 bases between them. In DNA, the CDR3 is TGTGCCAGCAGCCCCGACAGCTACCAAGAGACCCAGTACTTC. Its translation is CASSPDSYQETQYF.

This clonotype was seen repeatedly, ten times or more. The chain carries TRBV27 and TRBJ1-2, with 9 positions matching TRBD1. The trim removed 5 bases at V and 4 bases at J, leaving 20 bases unmatched. In germline, CDR1 is MNHEY, CDR2 SMNVEV (reference sequence). This CDR3 contains 19 residues. The CDR3 DNA reads TGTGCCAGCAGTGCCGACGCGCCGGGACAGGGCAGGATAATCTATGGCTACACCTTC. As protein: CASSADAPGQGRIIYGYTF.

This clonotype was counted at least ten times. The chain combines TRBV28 with TRBJ2-7, with no clear D. The germline V and J ends were trimmed by 4 bases and 2 bases, with 12 bases remaining between them. The germline CDR1 and CDR2 sequences are MDHEN and SYDVKM. This CDR3 is built from 14 residues. In nucleotides, the CDR3 is TGTGCCAGCAGTTATGGGTCAGCTACCTACGAGCAGTACTTC. Protein product: CASSYGSATYEQYF.

This clonotype has at least ten counts. The V gene is TRBV27, the J gene TRBJ2-2; D is uncertain. Germline V CDR1 and CDR2: MNHEY, SMNVEV (reference sequence). The germline V and J ends were trimmed by 1 base and 1 base, with 7 bases remaining between them. This CDR3 region has 15 residues. The CDR3 region is CASSLLPGNTGELFF. In nucleotides, the CDR3 is TGTGCCAGCAGTTTATTGCCAGGGAACACCGGGGAGCTGTTTTTT.

The sample holds many counts of this clonotype. The chain carries TRBV5-1 and TRBJ2-1; 8 positions agree with TRBD2. CDR3 length: 16 residues. J gave up 0 bases and V 4 bases, and 6 bases lay outside the gene matches. CDR1 SGHRS and CDR2 YFSETQ come from the germline V gene. The CDR3 here is CASSPGGSVSYNEQFF. The CDR3 DNA reads as TGCGCCAGCAGCCCGGGGGGGTCTGTCTCCTACAATGAGCAGTTCTTC.